Each of the 6 T cell receptor beta chains below was sequenced from the same sample in a study of OX40 agonist ivuxolimab in advanced cancers. Some clones are missing from TCRdb's copy, which holds only in-frame ones; the method was immunoSEQ multiplex PCR. Among roughly 67,000 clones listed, 70% to 85% were seen once. The sequencing used CD4+ or CD8+ T cells sorted from blood, collected in a trial of the OX40 agonist ivuxolimab. The receptor source for this set is an adult with an advanced solid tumor such as melanoma, head and neck, liver or kidney cancer.

The chain carries TRBV4-1 and TRBJ2-2; D gene ambiguous. Germline V gene lookup returns CDR1 MGHRA and CDR2 YSYEKL. The length of the CDR3 is 12 residues. V was clipped by 4 bases and J by 4 bases, with 4 bases between them. The CDR3 DNA is TGCGCCAGCAGCCTCTTCACCGGGGAGCTGTTTTTT. It specifies CASSLFTGELFF.

This rearrangement joins TRBV19 to TRBJ1-2; 12 nucleotides agree with TRBD1. J lost 10 bases, V lost 6 bases, and 3 bases had no gene match. Germline V gene data show CDR1 as LNHDA and CDR2 as SQIVND (reference sequence). This CDR3 contains 12 residues. This chain's CDR3 is CASSRDRGHYTF. In nucleotides, the CDR3 is TGTGCCAGTAGCCGGGACAGGGGGCACTACACCTTC.

This chain links TRBV29-1 with TRBJ1-5; TRBD1 is a possible D gene (6 bases). There are 13 residues in the CDR3. V was trimmed by 4 bases and J by 6 bases, leaving 13 bases between them. Germline V lookup: CDR1 SQVTM, CDR2 ANQGSEA. The CDR3 DNA reads as TGCAGCGTTGTTGGGGGGCACGGTCAGCCCCAGCATTTT. It encodes CSVVGGHGQPQHF.

Notes on this clone: A junction boundary mismatches the germline segment, possibly from a read error. The rearrangement joins TRBV6-6 to TRBJ2-7; D ambiguous. The CDR3 covers 10 residues. CDR1 MNHNY and CDR2 SVGAGI come from the germline V gene (reference sequence). In nucleotides, the CDR3 is TGTGCCAGCGGTTCCTTCGAGCAGTACTTC. It translates to CASGSFEQYF.

The genes are TRBV28 and TRBJ2-7; 8 nucleotides line up with TRBD2. The junction had 0 bases not matched to a gene; V was cut back by 6 bases and J by 2 bases. Per the germline V gene, CDR1 is MDHEN and CDR2 is SYDVKM. The CDR3 contains 12 residues. As DNA, the CDR3 is TGTGCCAGCAGGGGACTAGCCTACGAGCAGTACTTC. Protein: CASRGLAYEQYF.

This clone was found a few times. The chain employs TRBV7-2 and TRBJ2-7, with 8 positions matching TRBD2. The CDR3 length is 15 residues. J gave up 3 bases and V 3 bases, and 7 bases lay outside the gene matches. Germline V gives CDR1 SGHTA, CDR2 FQGNSA. Here the CDR3 DNA reads TGTGCCAGCAGCTTTTTGAGTCGGGAGGGCTACGAGCAGTACTTC. Translation: CASSFLSREGYEQYF.